The entry below describes one TCR beta chain. Its antigen remains unknown. This sample is drawn from a study of identifying expanded T cells in peripheral blood. Whole-study results and caveats: Variance in clone template counts between approximately two-week samples significantly increased with total template count across all healthy donors. Differentially abundant clones: 0.95 to 1.5 between replicates, about 16 at two to three weeks, under 25 at four.

Assay: immunoSEQ multiplex PCR; the TCRdb copy retains only in-frame clones and omits some. This table has about 90,000 clones, approximately 83% appearing once. During the collection period, no donor immune events like infections were recorded. The CDR3 runs to 14 residues. Germline-derived CDR1 and CDR2 are SGHNT and YENEEA. V lost 5 bases and J lost 4, with 14 bases in between. The sample was blood. This TCR was recovered from a person between 18 and 70 years old in good health. This chain joins TRBV11-3 and TRBJ1-1; D is uncertain. The CDR3 nucleotides read TGTGCCAGCAGCCCCCTTATATCCAGCACTGAAGCTTTCTTT. It encodes CASSPLISSTEAFF.